Following are 16 T cell receptor beta chains from one sample sequenced in a study of blood T cell repertoires in COVID-19. Measured with immunoSEQ multiplex PCR; TCRdb has only the in-frame clones, and not every one. Here the sample spans fewer than 120,000 clones, approximately 90% being singletons. Sequenced sample: peripheral blood. The receptor set was obtained from a woman in her 50s with acute or convalescent COVID-19.

The gene calls are TRBV5-1 and TRBJ2-7; D is unclear. The germline V gene has CDR1 SGHRS and CDR2 YFSETQ. This CDR3 comprises 13 residues. V dropped 0 bases and J dropped 3 bases, with 7 bases sitting between them. The CDR3 region has the DNA TGCGCCAGCAGCTTGGGTCAGAACTACGAGCAGTACTTC. Encoded protein: CASSLGQNYEQYF.

V is TRBV7-8 and J is TRBJ2-7; maybe TRBD1 (5 bases). The CDR3 spans 14 residues. Trimming shortened V by 1 base and J by 4 bases, and 11 bases separated the two germline ends. From germline, CDR1 is SGHVS and CDR2 FQNEAQ. CDR3 loop: CASSLGGRAYEQYF. In DNA form, the CDR3 reads TGTGCCAGCAGCTTAGGTGGCAGGGCGTACGAGCAGTACTTC.

The chain combines TRBV14 with TRBJ2-3, with a weak D call TRBD2 (6 bases). Trimming cost V 4 bases and J 1 base, with 9 bases left between them. CDR1 is SGHDN and CDR2 is FVKESK in the germline V gene. CDR3 size: 14 residues. The CDR3 here is CASSRGVGTDTQYF. The CDR3 DNA reads as TGTGCCAGCAGCCGCGGGGTTGGCACAGATACGCAGTATTTT.

V is TRBV29-1 and J is TRBJ2-3; TRBD2 is a possible D gene (5 bases). The CDR3 sequence is 13 residues long. In germline, CDR1 is SQVTM, CDR2 ANQGSEA. The germline V and J ends were trimmed by 4 bases and 0 bases, with 8 bases remaining between them. The CDR3 region is CSVVAGSTDTQYF. The CDR3 DNA follows: TGCAGCGTTGTTGCGGGTAGCACAGATACGCAGTATTTT.

The J gene is TRBJ1-1, the V gene TRBV6-6; 8 bases fit TRBD1. V gave up 2 bases and J gave up 4 bases; unmatched junction bases: 0. The CDR3 length is 13 residues. CDR1 is MNHNY and CDR2 is SVGAGI in the germline V gene (reference sequence). The CDR3 sequence is CASSYTGGTEAFF. CDR3 sequence (DNA): TGTGCCAGCAGTTACACAGGGGGCACTGAAGCTTTCTTT.

The rearrangement links TRBV7-2 to TRBJ1-2, with 8 positions matching TRBD1. The germline CDR1 and CDR2 sequences are SGHTA and FQGNSA. CDR3 length equals 14 residues. With V trimmed by 4 bases and J by 4 bases, 5 bases remained unmatched. The DNA for the CDR3 is TGTGCCAGCAGCTCGACAGGGGTGGGCTATGGCTACACCTTC. It specifies CASSSTGVGYGYTF.

V usage is TRBV7-2 and J usage is TRBJ2-2; weak D call: TRBD2 (5 bases). The CDR3 has 15 residues. The V end lost 5 bases, the J end lost 6 bases, and 16 bases lay between the germline ends. Per germline, CDR1 SGHTA and CDR2 FQGNSA. CDR3 sequence reads: CASSRRSWSAGELFF. DNA for the CDR3: TGTGCCAGCAGCCGGAGGTCGTGGTCCGCCGGGGAGCTGTTTTTT.

The rearrangement joins TRBV30 to TRBJ2-1; D is unresolved. The germline V and J ends were trimmed by 4 bases and 2 bases, with 9 bases remaining between them. Germline V gene sequence: CDR1 GTSNPN, CDR2 SVGIG (reference sequence). CDR3 length equals 13 residues. CDR3: CAWKLVPYNEQFF. CDR3 coding DNA: TGTGCCTGGAAACTCGTACCCTACAATGAGCAGTTCTTC.

The J gene is TRBJ2-1, the V gene TRBV24-1, with TRBD2 matching over 12 bases. Germline V gene sequence: CDR1 KGHDR, CDR2 SFDVKD. This CDR3 contains 16 residues. The J segment lost 5 bases and the V segment lost 6 bases, leaving 7 bases of the junction unmatched. The CDR3 protein is CATSKTRTSGNNEQFF. CDR3 DNA: TGTGCCACCAGTAAAACCCGGACTAGCGGGAACAATGAGCAGTTCTTC.

The chain is built from TRBV29-1 and TRBJ2-1, with D possibly matching TRBD2 (5 bases). CDR1 is SQVTM and CDR2 is ANQGSEA in the germline V gene. V was pared by 1 base and J by 0 bases, with 16 bases between. The CDR3 sequence is 17 residues long. This CDR3 is CSVEGTPDPSSYNEQFF. The CDR3 coding sequence is TGCAGCGTTGAAGGGACTCCTGATCCAAGCTCCTACAATGAGCAGTTCTTC.

This rearrangement joins TRBV6-5 to TRBJ2-2, with TRBD2 identical over 12 bases. With V trimmed by 7 bases and J by 6 bases, 6 bases remained unmatched. The CDR3 loop spans 15 amino acids. In germline, CDR1 is MNHEY, CDR2 SVGAGI. The CDR3, as DNA: TGTGCCAGCACTCGACTAGCGGGAGTGTCCGGGGAGCTGTTTTTT. Amino acids: CASTRLAGVSGELFF.

The chain links TRBV30 to TRBJ1-1; D is perhaps TRBD1 (5 bases). V lost 0 bases, J lost 1 base, and 15 bases lay in between. The CDR3 covers 16 residues. The germline V gene has CDR1 GTSNPN and CDR2 SVGIG (reference sequence). The CDR3 reads CAWSVRLGRRNTEAFF. In DNA form, the CDR3 reads TGTGCCTGGAGTGTACGATTGGGGCGGCGGAACACTGAAGCTTTCTTT.

The V gene is TRBV27, the J gene TRBJ1-1, with TRBD1 matching 8 bases. Germline V gene lookup returns CDR1 MNHEY and CDR2 SMNVEV (reference sequence). Trimming at V came to 0 bases and at J to 8 bases, leaving 5 bases not matched to a gene. This CDR3 spans 14 amino acids. Here the CDR3 DNA reads TGTGCCAGCAGTTTATCGAGAGGGGACAGGGAAGCTTTCTTT. It translates to CASSLSRGDREAFF.

The chain links TRBV28 to TRBJ1-2, with D unclear. CDR1 is MDHEN and CDR2 is SYDVKM in the germline V gene. Trimming removed 3 bases from V and 5 bases from J, with 13 bases in between. The CDR3 runs to 14 residues. This CDR3 reads CASSLGSPLYGYTF. CDR3 DNA: TGTGCCAGCAGTTTGGGCAGCCCCCTGTATGGCTACACCTTC.

The chain uses TRBV6-5 and TRBJ1-1; D is unresolved. The V end lost 0 bases, the J end lost 12 bases, and 14 bases lay between the germline ends. This CDR3 spans 13 amino acids. Germline CDR1 reads MNHEY; CDR2 reads SVGAGI. CDR3 residues: CASSYSSGRGPFF. DNA of the CDR3: TGTGCCAGCAGTTACTCGTCCGGCAGAGGTCCTTTCTTT.

The V call is TRBV9, the J call TRBJ2-1; TRBD2 might be the D (6 bases). The germline V gene has CDR1 SGDLS and CDR2 YYNGEE. V shed 3 bases and J shed 8 bases, with 18 bases lying between them. This CDR3 contains 15 residues. Here the CDR3 DNA reads TGTGCCAGCAGCGCCGGGACTCGGGTAGAATATGAGCAGTTCTTC. Residues: CASSAGTRVEYEQFF.